This T cell receptor beta chain emerged from a study of T cell responses to AZD1222 COVID-19 vaccine. Assay: immunoSEQ multiplex PCR; the TCRdb copy retains only in-frame clones and omits some. The repertoire consists of around 150,000 clones, with about 91% occurring once and the leading ten covering 4.4%. For this clone: Its target is unknown.

Points from the study as a whole: Recipients of two AZD1222 doses showed rising Spike-specific TCR breadth and depth. The number of AZD1222 recipients seropositive at baseline was only 5 to 7. It was only after the peak T cell response that any repertoires were sampled. Reports indicate that nearly half of spike-specific TCRs are directed at unmutated variant regions.

This CDR3 region has 17 residues. The germline gives CDR1 MGHRA, CDR2 YSYEKL. Unmatched junction bases numbered 6, after V lost 1 base and J lost 1 base. The TCR was taken from an adult in good health. The V gene is TRBV4-1, the J gene TRBJ2-1; 8 bases fit TRBD2. The sequencing here drew on peripheral blood, taken on day 0 of MenACWY control vaccination. Here the CDR3 DNA reads TGCGCCAGCAGCCAAGTGGTAGCGGGGTTGTCCTACAATGAGCAGTTCTTC. Translated: CASSQVVAGLSYNEQFF.